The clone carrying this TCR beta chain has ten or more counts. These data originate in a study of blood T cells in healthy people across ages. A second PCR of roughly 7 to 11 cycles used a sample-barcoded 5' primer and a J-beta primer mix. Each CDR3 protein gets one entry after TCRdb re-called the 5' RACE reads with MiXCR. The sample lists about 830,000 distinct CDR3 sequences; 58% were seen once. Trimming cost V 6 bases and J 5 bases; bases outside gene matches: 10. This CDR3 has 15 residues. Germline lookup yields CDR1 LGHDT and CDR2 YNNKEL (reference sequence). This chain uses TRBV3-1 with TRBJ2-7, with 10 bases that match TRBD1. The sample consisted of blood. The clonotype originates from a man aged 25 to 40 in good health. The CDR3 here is CASSRPGTGVDEQYF. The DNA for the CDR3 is TGTGCCAGCAGTCGCCCTGGGACAGGGGTCGACGAGCAGTACTTC.